The source of this T cell receptor (beta chain) is a study of cytomegalovirus exposure and HLA in healthy donors. PCR primers comprised 60 Vbeta and 13 Jbeta primers. Produced via immunoSEQ multiplex PCR; TCRdb's table is partial and in-frame only. This table holds 45,000 to 60,000 clones, around 70% found once. In germline, CDR1 is SNHLY, CDR2 FYNNEI. CDR3 length equals 19 residues. The V gene end was trimmed by 6 bases and the J gene end by 0 bases; junction bases not matched to a gene: 13. The chain has TRBV2 and TRBJ2-5; 13 bases map to TRBD2. The sequence came from a woman aged 50 to 60 in good health and CMV-seronegative. Sequencing was done on a sample of PBMCs. The CDR3 DNA is TGTGCCAGCAGAATAAACGGCGGGACTAGCGGGGCGTACCAAGAGACCCAGTACTTC. Encoded protein: CASRINGGTSGAYQETQYF.